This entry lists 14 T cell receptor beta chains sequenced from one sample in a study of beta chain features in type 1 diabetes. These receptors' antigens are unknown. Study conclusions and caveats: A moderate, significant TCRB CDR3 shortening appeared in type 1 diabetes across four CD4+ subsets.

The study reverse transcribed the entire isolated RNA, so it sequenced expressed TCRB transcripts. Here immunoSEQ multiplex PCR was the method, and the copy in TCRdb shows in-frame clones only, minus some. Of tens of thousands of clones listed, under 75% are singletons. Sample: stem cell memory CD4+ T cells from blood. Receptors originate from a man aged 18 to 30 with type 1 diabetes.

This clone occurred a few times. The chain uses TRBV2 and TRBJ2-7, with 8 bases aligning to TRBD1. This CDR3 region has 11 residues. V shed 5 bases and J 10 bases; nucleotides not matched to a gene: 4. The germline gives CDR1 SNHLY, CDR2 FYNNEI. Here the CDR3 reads CASSPQGEQYF. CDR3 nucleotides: TGTGCCAGCAGTCCACAGGGGGAACAGTACTTC.

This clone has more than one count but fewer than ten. CDR3 DNA sequence: TGCGCCTCTAAAACTAGCGGGGACTACAATGAGCAGTTCTTC. This codes for CASKTSGDYNEQFF. The genes are TRBV5-1 and TRBJ2-1; TRBD2 matches at 10 bases. The germline gives CDR1 SGHRS, CDR2 YFSETQ. V trimming: 10 bases; J trimming: 3 bases; junction bases outside the gene matches: 7. This CDR3 spans 14 amino acids.

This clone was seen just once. The CDR3 nucleotides read TGTGCCAGCAGTTATCGCACTGAAGCTTTCTTT. Its translation: CASSYRTEAFF. This chain joins TRBV6-6 and TRBJ1-1; the D is unclear. This CDR3 is 11 amino acids long. V gave up 3 bases and J gave up 4 bases, with 3 bases separating them. Germline lookup yields CDR1 MNHNY and CDR2 SVGAGI (reference sequence).

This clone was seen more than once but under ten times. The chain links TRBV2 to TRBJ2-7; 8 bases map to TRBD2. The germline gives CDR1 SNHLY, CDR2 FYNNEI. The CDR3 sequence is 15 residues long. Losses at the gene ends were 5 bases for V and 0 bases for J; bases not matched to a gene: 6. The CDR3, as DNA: TGTGCCAGCAGTACTGTAGCGGGGAGCTCCTACGAGCAGTACTTC. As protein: CASSTVAGSSYEQYF.

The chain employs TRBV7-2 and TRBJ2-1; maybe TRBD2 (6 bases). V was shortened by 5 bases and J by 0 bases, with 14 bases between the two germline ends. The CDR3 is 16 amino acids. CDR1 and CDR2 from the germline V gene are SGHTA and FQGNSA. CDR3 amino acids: CASSPLEGSSYNEQFF. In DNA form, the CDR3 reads TGTGCCAGCAGCCCCCTGGAGGGGAGCTCCTACAATGAGCAGTTCTTC.

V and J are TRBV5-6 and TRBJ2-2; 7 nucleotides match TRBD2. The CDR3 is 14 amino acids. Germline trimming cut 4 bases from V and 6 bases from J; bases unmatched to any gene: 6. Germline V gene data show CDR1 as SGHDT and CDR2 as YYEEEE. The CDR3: CASSPRGSPGELFF. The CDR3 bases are TGTGCCAGCAGCCCGCGGGGGTCCCCCGGGGAGCTGTTTTTT.

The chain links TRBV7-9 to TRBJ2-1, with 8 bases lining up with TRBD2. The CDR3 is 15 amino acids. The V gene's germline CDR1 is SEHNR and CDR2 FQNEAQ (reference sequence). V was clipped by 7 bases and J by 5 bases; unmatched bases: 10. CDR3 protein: CASTMVAGTNNEQFF. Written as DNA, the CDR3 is TGTGCCAGCACCATGGTAGCGGGGACGAACAATGAGCAGTTCTTC.

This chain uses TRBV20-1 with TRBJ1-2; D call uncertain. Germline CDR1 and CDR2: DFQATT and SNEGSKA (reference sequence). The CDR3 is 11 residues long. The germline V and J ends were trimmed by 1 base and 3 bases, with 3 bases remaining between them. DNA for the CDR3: TGCAGTGCTAGAGCAGACTATGGCTACACCTTC. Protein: CSARADYGYTF.

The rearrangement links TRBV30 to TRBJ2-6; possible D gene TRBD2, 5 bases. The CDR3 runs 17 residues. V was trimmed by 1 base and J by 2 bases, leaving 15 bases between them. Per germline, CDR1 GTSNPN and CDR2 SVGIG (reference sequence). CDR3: CAWSAGRGSPGANVLTF. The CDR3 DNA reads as TGTGCCTGGAGTGCAGGCCGGGGTTCACCTGGGGCCAACGTCCTGACTTTC.

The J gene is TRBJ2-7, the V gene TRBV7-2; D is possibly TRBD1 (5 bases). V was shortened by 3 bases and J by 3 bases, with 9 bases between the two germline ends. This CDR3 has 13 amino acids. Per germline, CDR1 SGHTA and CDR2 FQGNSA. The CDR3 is CASSFDRNYEQYF. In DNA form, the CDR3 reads TGTGCCAGCAGCTTTGACAGAAACTACGAGCAGTACTTC.

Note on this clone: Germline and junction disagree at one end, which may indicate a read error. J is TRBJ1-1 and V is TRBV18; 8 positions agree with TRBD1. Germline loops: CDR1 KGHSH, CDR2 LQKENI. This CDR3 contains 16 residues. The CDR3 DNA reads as TGTGCCAGCCCACCACAAACAGGGGGTGCGAACACTGAAGCTTTCTTT. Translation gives CASPPQTGGANTEAFF.

In DNA form, the CDR3 reads TGTGCCAGCAGGGGGGACAGGGCGGATACGCAGTATTTT. Translation: CASRGDRADTQYF. The rearrangement links TRBV28 to TRBJ2-3; 9 nucleotides align to TRBD1. There are 13 residues in the CDR3. Germline V lookup: CDR1 MDHEN, CDR2 SYDVKM. Trimming took 6 bases from V and 6 from J; bases not matched to a gene: 4.

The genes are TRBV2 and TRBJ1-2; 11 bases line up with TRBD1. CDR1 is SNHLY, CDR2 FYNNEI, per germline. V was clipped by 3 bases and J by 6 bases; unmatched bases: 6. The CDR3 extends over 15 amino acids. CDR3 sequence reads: CASSDSRTGGNGYTF. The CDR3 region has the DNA TGTGCCAGCAGTGATAGTAGGACAGGGGGCAATGGCTACACCTTC.

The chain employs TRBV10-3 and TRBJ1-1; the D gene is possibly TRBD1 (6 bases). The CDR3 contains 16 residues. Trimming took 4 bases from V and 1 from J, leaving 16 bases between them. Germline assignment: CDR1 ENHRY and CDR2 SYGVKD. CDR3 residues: CAISGGGSVTNTEAFF. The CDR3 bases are TGTGCCATCAGTGGTGGGGGCTCGGTTACGAACACTGAAGCTTTCTTT.